A single count supports the clone carrying this T cell receptor (beta chain). A read error may account for a junction end that differs from germline. The sample belongs to a study of blood T cell repertoires in COVID-19. Overall study: COVID-19 samples from acute and convalescent phases originated in the United States, Italy and Spain. PBMCs, B-cell-depleted T cells, or T cells were the source of the cDNA or gDNA that made up the material.

This CDR3 spans 16 amino acids. CDR1 SGHTA and CDR2 FQGNSA come from the germline V gene. Per the study methods: Amplification from reference gene primers served as the basis for estimated nucleated cell counts. Sequenced by immunoSEQ multiplex PCR; TCRdb stores in-frame clones only, minus some. From that table come the V and J calls and clone size; the DNA was used to work out D and trimming. The table has some 220,000 clones, 85% seen once; the top ten hold 2.4%. V usage is TRBV7-2 and J usage is TRBJ2-1; TRBD2 matches at 12 bases. What was sequenced was peripheral blood. This TCR was recovered from a woman aged 70 to 79 with COVID-19, enrolled during active disease. CDR3 nucleotides: TGTGCCAGCAGCTCCAGAGTCGACCCTAGCGGGGGGGCCTGGGTCTTC. Its protein product is CASSSRVDPSGGAWVF.